Listed here is a single T cell receptor beta chain. Its antigen remains unidentified. The CDR3 spans 13 residues. Germline loops: CDR1 SGHAT, CDR2 FQNNGV. The data were taken from a study of cytomegalovirus exposure and HLA in healthy donors. Notes on the study in general: An analysis that was carried out later associated 16,951 TCR beta sequences with HLA alleles at 0.05 false discovery rate.

Primers included in the PCR were 60 Vbeta and 13 Jbeta primers. TCRdb's copy holds only in-frame clones and misses some; the assay was immunoSEQ multiplex PCR. This table holds around 150,000 clones, approximately 79% found once. Sample: PBMCs. This receptor was taken from a man in his forties in good health and CMV-seronegative. J is TRBJ2-5 and V is TRBV11-2, with D possibly matching TRBD2 (6 bases). The J call may be in error: the DNA end matches TRBJ2-7 better. The CDR3 reads CASSRDSSYEQYF. CDR3 coding DNA: TGTGCCAGCAGCCGGGACTCCTCCTACGAGCAGTACTTC.